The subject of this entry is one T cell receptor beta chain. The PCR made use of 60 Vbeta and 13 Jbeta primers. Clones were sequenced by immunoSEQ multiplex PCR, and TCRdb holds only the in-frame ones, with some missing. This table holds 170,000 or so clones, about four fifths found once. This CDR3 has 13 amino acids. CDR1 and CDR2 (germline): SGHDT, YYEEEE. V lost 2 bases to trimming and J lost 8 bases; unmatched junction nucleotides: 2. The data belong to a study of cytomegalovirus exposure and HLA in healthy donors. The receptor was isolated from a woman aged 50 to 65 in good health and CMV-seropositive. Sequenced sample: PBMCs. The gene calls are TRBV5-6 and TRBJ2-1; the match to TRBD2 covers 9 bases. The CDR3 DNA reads TGTGCCAGCAGCTTCGGCGGGAGGGATGAGCAGTTCTTC. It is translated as CASSFGGRDEQFF.